This TCR beta chain appears in the sequencing data of a study of long-term antiretroviral therapy in people with HIV (dated by TCRdb to 2021 to 2024). Background for the entire study: Collection of the earliest samples took place about a decade ahead of the 2015 WHO recommendation for immediate ART, at a time when ART was typically delayed until CD4 counts fell. About 40% of the 30 participants with HIV were female. A total of some 210 cryopreserved PBMC samples were contributed to the cohort by 30 adults with confirmed HIV infection, with samples collected serially over a mean of approximately six years (range 1-12). Test extractions of a monoclonal T-cell line alongside about 30 polyclonal samples showed no cross-contamination during QIAcube processing. Whether ART initiation and durable HIV suppression were associated with changes in peripheral blood TRB repertoire composition and diversity was tested in a retrospective serial study. Here is what the overall study found, with its caveats: Inferences about post-ART repertoire changes were limited because no data were available on ART adherence, viral resistance or therapy changes. Starting ART was linked to a significant rise in TRB diversity, yet even after long-term ART the diversity remained significantly lower than in transplant donor controls. Compared with controls, HIV repertoires had narrower CDR3 length ranges, and the network structure pointed to an antigen-experienced repertoire that shifted only slightly toward naive after ART. Expanded TRB clones identified before ART initiation dominated the repertoire across all time points, though the dominance fluctuated and decreased in many PLHIV after ART. Because pre-ART samples had limited cell numbers, unsorted PBMC were profiled rather than sorted CD4+ and CD8+ T cells. Limited PBMC availability meant only the TCR beta chain was sequenced, without alpha chain pairing. The samples span the years 2004 to 2017, and the ART regimens used may be less effective than current regimens.

With respect to this clone: Its antigen remains unidentified. No base quality information exists; no much larger clone differs at one position.

To be included, a participant needed at least one PBMC sample from before ART initiation plus at least two post-ART samples. All participants with HIV were treated in the United States of America. Before DNA extraction, cryopreserved samples of roughly 0.95-10 million PBMC were thawed and washed. At the time of the earliest PBMC sample, participants with HIV were aged between roughly 20 and 54 years. PBMC samples were contributed by each participant from 1-4 timepoints before ART initiation and 2-8 timepoints after ART initiation, with a median of 7 samples. Serial HIV viral load, CD4+ T-cell count, ART history and demographic data were obtained for every participant. Genomic DNA was extracted from unsorted PBMC with a Qiagen kit on a QIAcube, with processing performed in batches of 12 samples. The CDR3 measures 15 amino acids from cysteine to phenylalanine. Only the CDR3 DNA is retained, 45 bases long and in frame from the first base.

The immunoSEQ hsTCRB v3.0 assay was used at survey level resolution to sequence the TRB variable region. The target sequencing depth for TRB was about 40,000-50,000 T-cell genomes per sample. TRB libraries were pooled and sequenced on an Illumina MiSeq using a v3 150-cycle kit. Per the source publication's procedure: Analysis of repertoires was carried out in R inside a reproducible Nextflow workflow spanning QC, data transformation and analysis. LymphoSeq2, an R package for exploring AIRR-Seq data, was used to implement custom analyses. Several samples yielding fewer than 5000 total TRB sequences were excluded, leaving more than 150 analyzed HIV repertoires. Among the approximately 190 retained HIV repertoires, 55 to 65 were collected before ART initiation and 129 after ART initiation. Repertoires were downsampled to 5000 TRB nucleotide sequences, and summary statistics were averaged over 100 downsampling iterations. The analysis kept only TRB sequences whose CDR3 regions were at least seven amino acids long. Diversity was assessed using a clonality score derived from Shannon entropy and using the Gini coefficient. In repertoire networks, the top 5000 CDR3 amino acid sequences were linked whenever an edit distance of one separated two sequences. For TRB CDR3 amino acid sequences, antigen specificity groups and MHC restriction were predicted with GLIPH2. To flag known associations with CMV, EBV, HIV or tissue antigens, CDR3 amino acid sequences were compared against VDJdb and McPAS-TCR. Pre-ART, post-ART and control groups were compared with Wilcoxon signed-rank tests and Holm-Bonferroni correction. Not all clones reach the TCRdb copy of this immuneACCESS table, which keeps in-frame sequences only. Checked studies attribute under half of the gap to unresolved V genes and leave the rest unexplained. V and J calls plus clone size are reproduced from that table; the DNA served to infer D and trimming. This sample lists 32,000 or so clones; 75% to 85% were detected once. The ten largest clonotypes hold just under 4.5% of the sample.

The origin of this receptor is a young man with HIV. The chain is assembled from TRBV21-1 and TRBJ2-2; the table's D call TRBD1 went unverified against the DNA. TRBV21-1 is recorded as a pseudogene. The sample here was unsorted PBMCs, taken about 3.5 years after starting antiretroviral therapy. This receptor carries the CDR3 CARARGQGADGELFF. The nucleotides read TGTGCCAGAGCTAGGGGACAGGGGGCAGACGGGGAGCTGTTTTTT.